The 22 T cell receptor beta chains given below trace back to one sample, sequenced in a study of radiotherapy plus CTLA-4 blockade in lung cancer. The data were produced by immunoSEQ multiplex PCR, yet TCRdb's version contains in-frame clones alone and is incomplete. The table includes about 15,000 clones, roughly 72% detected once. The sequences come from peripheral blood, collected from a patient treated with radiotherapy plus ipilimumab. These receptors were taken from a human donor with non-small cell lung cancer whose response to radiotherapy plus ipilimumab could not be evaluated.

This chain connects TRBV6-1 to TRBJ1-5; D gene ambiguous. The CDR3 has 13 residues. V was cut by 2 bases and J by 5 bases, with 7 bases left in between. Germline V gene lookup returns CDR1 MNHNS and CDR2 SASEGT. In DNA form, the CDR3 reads TGTGCCAGCAGTGAATTCTACGATCAGCCCCAGCATTTT. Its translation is CASSEFYDQPQHF.

The CDR3: CASSPGGLSGGYTF. The CDR3 DNA reads TGTGCCAGCAGTCCGGGCGGACTTTCTGGTGGCTACACCTTC. The rearrangement uses TRBV25-1 and TRBJ1-2; D gene unclear. V gave up 5 bases and J gave up 7 bases, with 17 bases separating them. The CDR3 runs to 14 residues. Germline CDR1 reads MGHDK; CDR2 reads SYGVNS.

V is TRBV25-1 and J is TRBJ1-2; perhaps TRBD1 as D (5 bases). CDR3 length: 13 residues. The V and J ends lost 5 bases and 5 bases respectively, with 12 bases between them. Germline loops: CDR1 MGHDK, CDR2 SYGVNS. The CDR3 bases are TGTGCCAGCAGTACGGGACTGGCTTATGGCTACACCTTC. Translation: CASSTGLAYGYTF.

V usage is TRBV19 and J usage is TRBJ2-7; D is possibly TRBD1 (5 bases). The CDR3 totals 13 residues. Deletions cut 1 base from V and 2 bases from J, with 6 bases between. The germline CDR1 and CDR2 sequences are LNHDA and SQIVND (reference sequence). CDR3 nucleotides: TGTGCCAGTAGTATAGGGACACCCTACGAGCAGTACTTC. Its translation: CASSIGTPYEQYF.

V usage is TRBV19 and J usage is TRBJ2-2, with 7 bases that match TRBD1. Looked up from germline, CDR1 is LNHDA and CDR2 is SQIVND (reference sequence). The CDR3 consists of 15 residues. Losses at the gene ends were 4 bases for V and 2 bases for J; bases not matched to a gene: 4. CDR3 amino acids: CASSTGTDNTGELFF. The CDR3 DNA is TGTGCCAGTAGTACCGGGACAGATAACACCGGGGAGCTGTTTTTT.

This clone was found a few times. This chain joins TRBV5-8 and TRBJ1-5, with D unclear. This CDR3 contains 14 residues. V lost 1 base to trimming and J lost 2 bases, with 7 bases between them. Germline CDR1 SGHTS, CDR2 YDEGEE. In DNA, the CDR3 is TGTGCCAGCAGCTTGCCCCCGGGCAATCAGCCCCAGCATTTT. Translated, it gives CASSLPPGNQPQHF.

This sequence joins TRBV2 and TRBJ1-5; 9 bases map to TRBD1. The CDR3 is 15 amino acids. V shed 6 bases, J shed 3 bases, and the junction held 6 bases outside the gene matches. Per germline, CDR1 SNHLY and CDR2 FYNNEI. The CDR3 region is CASRGQGQDNQPQHF. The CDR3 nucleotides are TGTGCCAGCAGAGGACAGGGGCAGGACAATCAGCCCCAGCATTTT.

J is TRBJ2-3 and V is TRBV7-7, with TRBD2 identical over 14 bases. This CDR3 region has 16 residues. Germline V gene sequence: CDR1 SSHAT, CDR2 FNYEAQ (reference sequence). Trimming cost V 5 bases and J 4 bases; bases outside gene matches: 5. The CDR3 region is CASSLGTSGGADTQYF. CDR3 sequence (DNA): TGTGCCAGCAGCCTCGGGACTAGCGGGGGCGCAGATACGCAGTATTTT.

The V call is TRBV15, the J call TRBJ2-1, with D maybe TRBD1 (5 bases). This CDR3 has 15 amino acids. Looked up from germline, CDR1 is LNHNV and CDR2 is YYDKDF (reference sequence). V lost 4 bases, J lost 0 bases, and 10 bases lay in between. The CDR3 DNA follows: TGTGCCACCAGCACGCCAGGGCCCTCCTACAATGAGCAGTTCTTC. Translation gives CATSTPGPSYNEQFF.

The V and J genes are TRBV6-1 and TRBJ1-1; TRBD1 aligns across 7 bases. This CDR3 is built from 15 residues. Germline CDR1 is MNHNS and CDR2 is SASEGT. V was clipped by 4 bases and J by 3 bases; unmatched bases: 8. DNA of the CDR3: TGTGCCAGCAGTGTAAGGACAGGTTACTACACTGAAGCTTTCTTT. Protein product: CASSVRTGYYTEAFF.

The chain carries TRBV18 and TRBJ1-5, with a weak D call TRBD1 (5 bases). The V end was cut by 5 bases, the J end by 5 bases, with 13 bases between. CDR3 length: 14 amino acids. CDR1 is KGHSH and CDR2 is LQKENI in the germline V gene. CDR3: CASSSDSYYQPQHF. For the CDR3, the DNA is TGTGCCAGCTCAAGCGACAGCTACTATCAGCCCCAGCATTTT.

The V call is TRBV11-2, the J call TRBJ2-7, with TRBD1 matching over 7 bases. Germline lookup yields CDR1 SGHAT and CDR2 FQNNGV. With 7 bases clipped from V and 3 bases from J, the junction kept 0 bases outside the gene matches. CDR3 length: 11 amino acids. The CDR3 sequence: CASTGGYEQYF. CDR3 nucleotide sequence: TGTGCCAGCACAGGGGGCTACGAGCAGTACTTC.

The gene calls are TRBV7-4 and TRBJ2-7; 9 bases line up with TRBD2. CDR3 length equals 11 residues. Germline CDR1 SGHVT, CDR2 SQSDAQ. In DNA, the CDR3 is TGTGCAGGAAGGGCGGGGGGGAAGCAGTACGTC. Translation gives CAGRAGGKQYV.

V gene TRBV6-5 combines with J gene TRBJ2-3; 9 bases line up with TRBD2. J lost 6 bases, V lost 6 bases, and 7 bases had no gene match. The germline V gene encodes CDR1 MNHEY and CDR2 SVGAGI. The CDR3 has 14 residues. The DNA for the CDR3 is TGTGCCAGCAGGCTGGGACTAGCTCCGGATACGCAGTATTTT. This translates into CASRLGLAPDTQYF.

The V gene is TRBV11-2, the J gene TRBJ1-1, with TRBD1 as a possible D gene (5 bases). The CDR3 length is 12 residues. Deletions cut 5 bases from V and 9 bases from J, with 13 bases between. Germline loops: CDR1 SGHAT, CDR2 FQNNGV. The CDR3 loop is CASSLVQGKAFF. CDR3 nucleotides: TGTGCCAGCAGCCTAGTCCAGGGAAAAGCTTTCTTT. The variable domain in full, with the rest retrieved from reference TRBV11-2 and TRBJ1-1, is EAGVAQSPRYKIIEKRQSVAFWCNPISGHATLYWYQQILGQGPKLLIQFQNNGVVDDSQLPKDRFSAERLKGVDSTLKIQPAKLEDSAVYLCASSLVQGKAFFGQGTRLTVV.

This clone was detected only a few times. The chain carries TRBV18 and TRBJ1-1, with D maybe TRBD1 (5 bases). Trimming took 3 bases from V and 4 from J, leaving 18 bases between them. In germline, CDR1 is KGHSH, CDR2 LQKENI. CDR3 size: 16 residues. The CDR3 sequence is CASSPQGPMTGTEAFF. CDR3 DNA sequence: TGTGCCAGCTCACCGCAGGGCCCCATGACGGGCACTGAAGCTTTCTTT.

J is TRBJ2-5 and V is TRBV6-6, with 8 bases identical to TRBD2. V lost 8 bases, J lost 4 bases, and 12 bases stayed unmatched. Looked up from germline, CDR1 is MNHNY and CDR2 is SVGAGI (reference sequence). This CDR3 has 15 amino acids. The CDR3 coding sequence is TGTGCCAGCCGGGAGCGGGGGTGGGAGCGAGAGACCCAGTACTTC. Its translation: CASRERGWERETQYF.

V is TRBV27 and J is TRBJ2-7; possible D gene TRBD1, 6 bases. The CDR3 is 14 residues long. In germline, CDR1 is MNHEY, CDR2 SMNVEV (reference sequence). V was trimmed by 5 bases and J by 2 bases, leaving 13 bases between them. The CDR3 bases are TGTGCCAGCAGTGTAAACAGGGCCCCCTACGAGCAGTACTTC. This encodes CASSVNRAPYEQYF.

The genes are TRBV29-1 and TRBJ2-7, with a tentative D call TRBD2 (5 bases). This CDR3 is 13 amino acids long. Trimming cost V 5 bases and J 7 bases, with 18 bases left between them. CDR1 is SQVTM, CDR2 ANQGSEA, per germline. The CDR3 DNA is TGCAGCGTTCGGATCCAGGAGGCCGGGGAGCAGTACGTC. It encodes CSVRIQEAGEQYV.

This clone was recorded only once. CDR3 in amino acids: CASSVTSGGAYEQFF. CDR3 DNA sequence: TGTGCCAGCAGTGTCACTAGCGGGGGGGCCTATGAGCAGTTCTTC. The rearrangement uses TRBV6-4 and TRBJ2-1, with TRBD2 identical over 13 bases. CDR3 length: 15 residues. The germline CDR1 and CDR2 sequences are MRHNA and SNTAGT. The V and J ends lost 4 bases and 8 bases, in that order; junction bases with no gene match: 5.

The CDR3 sequence: CASSLDGVKRGYTF. The CDR3, as DNA: TGTGCCAGCAGTTTGGACGGGGTTAAAAGAGGCTACACCTTC. V usage is TRBV28 and J usage is TRBJ1-2; no firm D call. Trimming removed 3 bases at V and 8 bases at J, with 16 bases between. This CDR3 is built from 14 residues. Germline assignment: CDR1 MDHEN and CDR2 SYDVKM.

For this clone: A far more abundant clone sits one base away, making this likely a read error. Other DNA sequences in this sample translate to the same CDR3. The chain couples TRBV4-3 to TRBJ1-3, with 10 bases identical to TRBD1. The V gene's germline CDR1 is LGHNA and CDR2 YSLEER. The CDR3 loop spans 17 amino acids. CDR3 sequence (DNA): TGCGCCAGCAGCCAAAGGACAGGGGGTAGAGCTGGTAACACCATATATTTT. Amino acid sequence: CASSQRTGGRAGNTIYF.